This TCR beta chain was observed in a study of T cell responses to AZD1222 COVID-19 vaccine (dated by TCRdb to 2020 to 2023). Regarding the study in general: A total of 230 to 250 trial participants underwent TCR sequencing, of whom 200 to 220 had received two doses of AZD1222 and 26 had received two doses of the MenACWY control vaccine. Trial participants were enrolled into age subgroups of 18-55, 56-69 and 70-plus years, which contained 148, 28 and 57 TCR-sequenced participants, respectively.

General findings and caveats noted by the study authors: Most participants were white British and females outnumbered males, and the authors suggested that clonal diversity may have been underestimated. In the small 56-69-year group, the increase in depth fell short of significance, most likely because of low power. CD4 TCRs associated with the vaccine covered the entire spike protein, and the dominant responses were in regions 160-218 and 743-854. Conclusions about previously exposed vaccinees are limited, since just five to seven AZD1222 recipients were seropositive for SARS-CoV-2 at baseline. Because no day 14 peak-response samples were available, repertoires were characterized only after the peak T cell response. Nearly half of unique spike-specific TCRs reportedly recognized epitopes outside regions mutated in the B.1.351 and B.1.1.7 variants. After two AZD1222 doses, both the breadth and the depth of spike-specific TCRs were significantly higher than at day 0 and than in MenACWY recipients.

Taken with the paper, the label for time point translates to: baseline before first vaccination. The treatment or condition label for this specimen denotes: meningococcal conjugate vaccine given as trial control. Samples from vaccinated people were obtained from the UK trials COV001 and COV002, which included a single-blind randomized controlled phase 2/3 trial of AZD1222 (ChAdOx1 nCoV-19) in healthy adults. For TCRbeta chain sequencing, PBMC samples were collected from trial participants at day 0 and at day 28 after the second dose. The cysteine opens and the phenylalanine closes a CDR3 of 17 amino acids. The only DNA kept is the CDR3, 51 bases in frame from the first base. Between the V and J ends, shortened by 4 bases and 4 bases respectively, the junction contains 22 bases. Based on the germline V gene, the CDR1 and CDR2 sequences are MNHEY and SVGEGT. Note on this clone: The target of this receptor is not known. Nothing much larger sits one base from this clone, and base qualities are not available.

The CDR3 regions of human TCRbeta chains were analyzed by immunosequencing. As for the authors' bioinformatics: Repertoire TCRs were matched against a reference library of SARS-CoV-2-specific TCRs generated with the MIRA antigen-specificity platform. Breadth meant the fraction of unique TCRs that were SARS-CoV-2-associated, whereas depth meant the fraction of total T cells that were SARS-CoV-2-associated. Each spike-specific TCR was assigned to its reactive spike region and to a CD4 or CD8 class using the MIRA data. Log10-transformed breadth and depth values were compared by one-way ANOVA with Sidak's multiple comparisons tests. TCRdb carries this immuneACCESS record with in-frame sequences only. Its versions omit some clonotypes, under half of them owing to an unresolved V gene in the studies checked, with the rest unexplained. The V and J calls and clone size were taken over from that table, and D and trimming were inferred from the DNA. Here the sample has some 170,000 clones; approximately 90% occur a single time. Together, the top ten hold roughly 4.4% of the sample.

The sample in question was peripheral blood, obtained on day 0 of MenACWY control vaccination. The origin of this receptor is an adult in good health. The chain links TRBV6-2 or TRBV6-3 with TRBJ1-1; a weak D assignment points to TRBD1 (5 bases agree). The CDR3 region reads CASSLPSGREFLTEAFF. The DNA is TGTGCCAGCAGTTTACCCTCGGGCAGGGAGTTTCTCACTGAAGCTTTCTTT.